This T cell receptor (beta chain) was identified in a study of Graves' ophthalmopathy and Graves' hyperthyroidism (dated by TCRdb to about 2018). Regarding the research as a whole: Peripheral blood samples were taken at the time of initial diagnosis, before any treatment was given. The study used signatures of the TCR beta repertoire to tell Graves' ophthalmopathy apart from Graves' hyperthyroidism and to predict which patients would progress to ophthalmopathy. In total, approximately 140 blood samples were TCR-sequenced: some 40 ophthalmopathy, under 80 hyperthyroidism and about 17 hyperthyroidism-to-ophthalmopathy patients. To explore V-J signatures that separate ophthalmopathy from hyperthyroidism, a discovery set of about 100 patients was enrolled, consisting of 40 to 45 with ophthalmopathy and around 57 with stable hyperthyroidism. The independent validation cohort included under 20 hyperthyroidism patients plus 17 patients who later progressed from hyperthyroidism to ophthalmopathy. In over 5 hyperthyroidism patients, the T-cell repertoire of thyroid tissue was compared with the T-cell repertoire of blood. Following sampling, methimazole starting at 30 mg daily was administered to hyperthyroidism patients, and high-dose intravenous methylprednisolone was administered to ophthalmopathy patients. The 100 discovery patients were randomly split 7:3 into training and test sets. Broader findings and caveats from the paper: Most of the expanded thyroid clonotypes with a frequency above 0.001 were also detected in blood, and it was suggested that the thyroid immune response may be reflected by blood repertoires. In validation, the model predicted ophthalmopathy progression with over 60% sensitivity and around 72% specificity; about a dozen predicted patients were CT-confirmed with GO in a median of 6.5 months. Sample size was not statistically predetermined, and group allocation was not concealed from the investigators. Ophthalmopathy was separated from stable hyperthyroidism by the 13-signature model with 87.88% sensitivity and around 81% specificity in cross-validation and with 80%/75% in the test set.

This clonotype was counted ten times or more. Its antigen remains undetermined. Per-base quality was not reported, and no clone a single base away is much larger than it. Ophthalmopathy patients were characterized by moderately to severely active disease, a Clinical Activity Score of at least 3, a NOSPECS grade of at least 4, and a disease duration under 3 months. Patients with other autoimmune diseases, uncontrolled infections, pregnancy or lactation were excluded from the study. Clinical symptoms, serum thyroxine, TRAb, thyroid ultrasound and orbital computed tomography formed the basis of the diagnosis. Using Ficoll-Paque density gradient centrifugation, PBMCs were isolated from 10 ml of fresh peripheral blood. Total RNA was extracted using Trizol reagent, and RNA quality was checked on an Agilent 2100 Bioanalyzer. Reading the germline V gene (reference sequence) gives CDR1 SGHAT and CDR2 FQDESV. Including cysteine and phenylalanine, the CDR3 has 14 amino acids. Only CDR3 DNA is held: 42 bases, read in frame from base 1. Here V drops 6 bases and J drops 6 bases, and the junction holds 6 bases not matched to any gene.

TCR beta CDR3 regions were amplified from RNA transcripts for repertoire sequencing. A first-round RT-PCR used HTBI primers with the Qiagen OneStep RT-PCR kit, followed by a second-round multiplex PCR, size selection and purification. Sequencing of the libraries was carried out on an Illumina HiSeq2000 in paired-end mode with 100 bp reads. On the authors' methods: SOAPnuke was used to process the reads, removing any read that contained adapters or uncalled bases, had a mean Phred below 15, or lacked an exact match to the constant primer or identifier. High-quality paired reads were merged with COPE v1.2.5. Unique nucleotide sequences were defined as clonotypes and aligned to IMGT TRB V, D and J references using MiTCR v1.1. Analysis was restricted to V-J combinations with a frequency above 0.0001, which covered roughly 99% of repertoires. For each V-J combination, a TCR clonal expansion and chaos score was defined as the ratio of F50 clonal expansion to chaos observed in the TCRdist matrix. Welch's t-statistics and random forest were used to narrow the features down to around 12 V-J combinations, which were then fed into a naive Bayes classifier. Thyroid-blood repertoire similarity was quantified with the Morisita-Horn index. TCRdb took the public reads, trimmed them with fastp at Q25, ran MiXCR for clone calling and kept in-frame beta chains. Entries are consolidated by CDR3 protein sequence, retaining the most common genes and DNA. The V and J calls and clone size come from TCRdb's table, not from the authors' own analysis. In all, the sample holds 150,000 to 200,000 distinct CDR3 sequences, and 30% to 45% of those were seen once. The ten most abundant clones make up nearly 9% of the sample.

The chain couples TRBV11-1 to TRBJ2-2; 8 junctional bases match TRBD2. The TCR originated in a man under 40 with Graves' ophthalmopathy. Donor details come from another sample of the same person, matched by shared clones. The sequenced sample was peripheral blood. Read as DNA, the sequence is TGTGCCAGCAGAACGGGAGGGCTCGCCGGGGAGCTGTTTTTT. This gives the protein CASRTGGLAGELFF.